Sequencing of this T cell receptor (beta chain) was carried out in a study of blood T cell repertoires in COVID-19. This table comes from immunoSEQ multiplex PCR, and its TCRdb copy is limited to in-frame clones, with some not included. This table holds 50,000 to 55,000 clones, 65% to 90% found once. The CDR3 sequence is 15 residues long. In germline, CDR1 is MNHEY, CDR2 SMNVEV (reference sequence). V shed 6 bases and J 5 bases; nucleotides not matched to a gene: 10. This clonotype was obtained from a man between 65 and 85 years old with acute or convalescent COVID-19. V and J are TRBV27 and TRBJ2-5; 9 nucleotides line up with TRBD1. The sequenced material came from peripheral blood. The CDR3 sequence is CASRTSGQGPETQYF. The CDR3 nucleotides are TGTGCCAGCAGGACAAGCGGACAGGGGCCCGAGACCCAGTACTTC.